This T cell receptor beta chain was recorded in a study of OX40 agonist ivuxolimab in advanced cancers. Regarding the study as a whole: Which antigen the expanded peripheral T cells recognized is unknown.

V lost 5 bases and J lost 3; bases outside the gene matches: 10. The CDR3 consists of 15 residues. CDR1 is SGHTA, CDR2 FQGNSA, per germline. Measured with immunoSEQ multiplex PCR; TCRdb has only the in-frame clones, and not every one. The sample yields approximately 90,000 clones, roughly 88% seen once. Regarding this clone: Antigen unknown. Distinct nucleotide sequences in the sample also encode this CDR3.

The receptor was derived from an adult with an advanced solid tumor such as melanoma, head and neck, liver or kidney cancer. The chain carries TRBV7-2 and TRBJ2-7; TRBD1 matches 7 bases. Sequenced here: CD4+ or CD8+ T cells sorted from blood, sampled in a trial of the OX40 agonist ivuxolimab. The CDR3 is CASSADRAKLYEQYF. The CDR3 DNA follows: TGTGCCAGCAGCGCAGACAGGGCGAAACTCTACGAGCAGTACTTC.